This T cell receptor (beta chain) originates from a study of T cell responses to AZD1222 COVID-19 vaccine. Study findings and constraints: Across spike, vaccine-associated CD4 TCRs were found, dominant at 160-218 and 743-854. Two AZD1222 doses significantly raised spike-specific TCR breadth and depth over controls.

Method: immunoSEQ multiplex PCR; TCRdb's copy keeps in-frame clones and lacks some. The repertoire holds about 180,000 clones, with approximately 88% as singletons. Germline CDR1 is MGHDK and CDR2 is SYGVNS. This CDR3 is built from 16 residues. The V gene end was trimmed by 1 base and the J gene end by 15 bases; junction bases not matched to a gene: 15. Comment on this clone: What it recognizes is unknown.

This specimen was peripheral blood, taken on day 0 of AZD1222 vaccination. The chain has TRBV25-1 and TRBJ2-6; 7 bases match TRBD1. The clonotype comes from an adult in good health. The CDR3 is CASSEWGGKGGLDLTF. The CDR3 bases are TGTGCCAGCAGTGAATGGGGTGGGAAAGGGGGCCTGGACCTGACTTTC. Using reference TRBV25-1 and TRBJ2-6 for the parts outside the CDR3, the full variable domain is EADIYQTPRYLVIGTGKKITLECSQTMGHDKMYWYQQDPGMELHLIHYSYGVNSTEKGDLSSESTVSRIRTEHFPLTLESARPSHTSQYLCASSEWGGKGGLDLTFGAGSRLTVL.